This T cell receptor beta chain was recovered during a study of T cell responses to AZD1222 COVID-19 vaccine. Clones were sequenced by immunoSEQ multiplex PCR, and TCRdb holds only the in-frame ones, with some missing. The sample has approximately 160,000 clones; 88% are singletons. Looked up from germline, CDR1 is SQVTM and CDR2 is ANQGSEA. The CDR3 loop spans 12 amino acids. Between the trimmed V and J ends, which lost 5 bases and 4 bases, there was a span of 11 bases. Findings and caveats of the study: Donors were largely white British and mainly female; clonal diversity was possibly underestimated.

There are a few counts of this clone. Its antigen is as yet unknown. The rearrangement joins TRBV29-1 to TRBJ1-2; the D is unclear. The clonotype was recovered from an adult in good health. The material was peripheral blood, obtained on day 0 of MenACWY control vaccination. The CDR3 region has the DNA TGCAGCGTTAGCCAGGACGTCTATGGCTACACCTTC. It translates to CSVSQDVYGYTF.